The T cell receptor (beta chain) described here comes from a study of T cell repertoires in cytomegalovirus infection. As for the study in general: Signatures in public TCR beta sequences pointed to both CMV infection and matching HLA type. Findings and caveats of the study: Across the ex vivo response, the dominant clonotypes were HLA-C-restricted CMV-specific TCR beta clonotypes. Cumulative public TCR beta family frequency identified CMV carriers with the relevant HLA.

On this clonotype: Its target is not known.

TCRdb itself ran the reads through MiXCR, one entry per CDR3 protein. Among hundreds of thousands of distinct CDR3 sequences listed, 8% to 10% were seen once. From germline, CDR1 is MDHEN and CDR2 SYDVKM. Trimming left V 2 bases short and J 3 bases short, with 4 bases between. The CDR3 has 12 amino acids. This chain joins TRBV28 and TRBJ1-1; D is uncertain. The sequenced sample was PBMCs. The TCR was taken from a human donor in good health (CMV status not recorded). Some clones in this sample may be carry-over from other donors' samples. The CDR3: CASSLVYTEAFF. The CDR3 DNA reads TGTGCCAGCAGTTTAGTCTACACTGAAGCTTTCTTT.